The 21 T cell receptor beta chains below all came from one sample that was sequenced in a study of T cells in localized non-small cell lung cancer. The method was immunoSEQ multiplex PCR; TCRdb's version includes in-frame clones alone and lacks a portion of them. Among more than 15,000 clones listed, roughly 91% were seen once. The material was peripheral blood, obtained before any cancer treatment. These TCRs come from an older male donor with stage II squamous cell lung carcinoma.

DNA of the CDR3: TGTGCCAGCAGTCGGTCTCGGGAGGGATATAGCAATCAGCCCCAGCATTTT. It yields the protein CASSRSREGYSNQPQHF. The chain recombines TRBV27 with TRBJ1-5; no clear D. The CDR3 contains 17 residues. V lost 5 bases and J 0 bases, leaving 17 bases between the germline ends. Germline V lookup: CDR1 MNHEY, CDR2 SMNVEV (reference sequence).

This clone was seen only once. The rearrangement uses TRBV4-2 and TRBJ2-7; tentatively, D is TRBD1 or TRBD2 (5 bases each). Trimming removed 4 bases at V and 4 bases at J, with 17 bases between. Germline loops: CDR1 LGHNA, CDR2 YNFKEQ. The CDR3 length is 15 residues. Here the CDR3 reads CASSPRGEGRYEQYF. DNA of the CDR3: TGTGCCAGCAGCCCTAGGGGTGAGGGCCGGTACGAGCAGTACTTC.

The chain couples TRBV30 to TRBJ2-5; TRBD1 matches at 8 bases. V lost 2 bases and J lost 11; bases outside the gene matches: 7. This CDR3 region has 12 residues. Germline V CDR1 and CDR2: GTSNPN, SVGIG (reference sequence). The CDR3 protein is CAWSIGQGGQYF. For the CDR3, the DNA is TGTGCCTGGAGTATCGGACAGGGTGGGCAGTACTTC. Full variable domain (remainder filled in from reference TRBV30 and TRBJ2-5): SQTIHQWPATLVQPVGSPLSLECTVEGTSNPNLYWYRQAAGRGLQLLFYSVGIGQISSEVPQNLSASRPQDRQFILSSKKLLLSDSGFYLCAWSIGQGGQYFGPGTRLLVL.

The V call is TRBV10-3, the J call TRBJ1-2; TRBD1 agrees at 8 bases. V dropped 7 bases and J dropped 5; count of bases not matched to a gene: 12. Germline-derived CDR1 and CDR2 are ENHRY and SYGVKD. This CDR3 spans 15 amino acids. The chain's CDR3 is CAIKNAGGAGYGYTF. The CDR3 DNA reads as TGTGCCATCAAGAATGCAGGGGGCGCGGGATATGGCTACACCTTC.

The chain combines TRBV18 with TRBJ2-1, with 7 bases lining up with TRBD1. The CDR3 is 14 amino acids. Germline V gives CDR1 KGHSH, CDR2 LQKENI. J was trimmed by 1 base and V by 8 bases; bases with no gene match: 5. The CDR3: CASGDRVSYNEQFF. The CDR3 region has the DNA TGTGCCAGCGGCGACAGGGTATCCTACAATGAGCAGTTCTTC.

The chain is built from TRBV29-1 and TRBJ2-3; tentatively, D is TRBD1 (6 bases). Trimming pared 4 bases from V and 6 bases from J, leaving 11 bases between. Germline V gene data show CDR1 as SQVTM and CDR2 as ANQGSEA. The CDR3 runs to 12 residues. The CDR3 coding sequence is TGCAGCGTTGGCCCTACAGGGGATACGCAGTATTTT. This codes for CSVGPTGDTQYF.

The CDR3 loop is CASSLRNRVDGYTF. CDR3 sequence (DNA): TGTGCCAGCAGCTTAAGGAACAGGGTGGATGGCTACACCTTC. J is TRBJ1-2 and V is TRBV7-9, with D perhaps matching TRBD1 (6 bases). This CDR3 comprises 14 residues. Per the germline V gene, CDR1 is SEHNR and CDR2 is FQNEAQ (reference sequence). V dropped 2 bases and J dropped 6 bases, with 13 bases sitting between them.

This chain joins TRBV18 and TRBJ2-1; D call uncertain. The CDR3 totals 12 residues. V was clipped by 2 bases and J by 9 bases, with 8 bases between them. The germline CDR1 and CDR2 sequences are KGHSH and LQKENI. The CDR3: CASSPDSGEQFF. The CDR3 DNA reads as TGTGCCAGCTCACCAGACTCTGGTGAGCAGTTCTTC.

The rearrangement joins TRBV27 to TRBJ2-7; tentative D call: TRBD2 (6 bases). The CDR3 spans 18 residues. Trimming removed 5 bases from V and 4 bases from J, with 27 bases in between. CDR1 MNHEY and CDR2 SMNVEV come from the germline V gene (reference sequence). The CDR3 sequence: CASSPSLLGGGRAYEQYF. In nucleotides, the CDR3 is TGTGCCAGCAGTCCGTCCCTTCTGGGTGGGGGGAGAGCGTACGAGCAGTACTTC.

Concerning this clone: Other DNA sequences in the sample encode the same CDR3. The V gene is TRBV18, the J gene TRBJ2-7; TRBD2 agrees at 9 bases. V shed 3 bases and J 2 bases; nucleotides not matched to a gene: 2. This CDR3 is 14 amino acids long. CDR1 KGHSH and CDR2 LQKENI come from the germline V gene. CDR3: CASSPLAGTYEQYF. The CDR3 DNA reads as TGTGCCAGCTCACCTCTAGCGGGAACCTACGAGCAGTACTTC.

The chain carries TRBV11-2 and TRBJ2-2, with 7 bases matching TRBD2. Germline-derived CDR1 and CDR2 are SGHAT and FQNNGV. The ends lost 4 bases at V and 6 bases at J; junction bases unmatched: 11. The CDR3 loop spans 16 amino acids. The CDR3 here is CASSWGEAGVAGELFF. CDR3 DNA sequence: TGTGCCAGCAGCTGGGGTGAGGCGGGAGTAGCCGGGGAGCTGTTTTTT.

A single count supports this clone. This chain uses TRBV28 with TRBJ1-5; D unclear. The V and J ends lost 6 bases and 3 bases respectively, with 12 bases between them. Germline V gene sequence: CDR1 MDHEN, CDR2 SYDVKM. This CDR3 has 14 residues. Here the CDR3 DNA reads TGTGCCAGCAGCAAACCCCAATTCAATCAGCCCCAGCATTTT. Translating it yields CASSKPQFNQPQHF.

The rearrangement joins TRBV28 to TRBJ2-2; 12 nucleotides align to TRBD2. The CDR3 covers 16 residues. V shed 5 bases, J shed 4 bases, and the junction held 5 bases outside the gene matches. Germline CDR1 reads MDHEN; CDR2 reads SYDVKM. In DNA, the CDR3 is TGTGCCAGCAGTACCTGGACTAGCGGGATCACCGGGGAGCTGTTTTTT. Protein sequence: CASSTWTSGITGELFF.

In this sample, this clone turned up once. J is TRBJ2-1 and V is TRBV30; TRBD2 matches 9 bases. V was pared by 1 base and J by 5 bases, with 6 bases of the junction left unmatched. This CDR3 has 15 amino acids. The germline V gene encodes CDR1 GTSNPN and CDR2 SVGIG (reference sequence). The CDR3 region is CAWSEGSGSDNEQFF. The CDR3 nucleotides are TGTGCCTGGAGTGAGGGTAGCGGGAGTGACAATGAGCAGTTCTTC.

This rearrangement joins TRBV27 to TRBJ2-5; 11 bases line up with TRBD1. Trimming cost V 10 bases and J 5 bases; bases outside gene matches: 6. There are 13 residues in the CDR3. Germline CDR1 reads MNHEY; CDR2 reads SMNVEV (reference sequence). CDR3 sequence reads: CATRTGGVETQYF. In DNA, the CDR3 is TGTGCCACTAGGACAGGGGGCGTGGAGACCCAGTACTTC.

V is TRBV6-1 and J is TRBJ1-2; 7 positions match TRBD1. V lost 2 bases and J lost 8; bases outside the gene matches: 8. This CDR3 has 14 residues. CDR1 and CDR2 from the germline V gene are MNHNS and SASEGT. The CDR3 reads CASSERGQLWGYTF. The DNA for the CDR3 is TGTGCCAGCAGTGAAAGGGGGCAGCTATGGGGCTACACCTTC.

The chain combines TRBV19 with TRBJ2-1; 16 nucleotides match TRBD2. CDR1 is LNHDA, CDR2 SQIVND, per germline (reference sequence). With 3 bases clipped from V and 7 bases from J, the junction kept 3 bases outside the gene matches. This CDR3 spans 16 amino acids. CDR3 nucleotides: TGTGCCAGTAGTATTCCGGGACTAGCGGGAGGGAATGAGCAGTTCTTC. It yields the protein CASSIPGLAGGNEQFF.

This sequence joins TRBV6-1 and TRBJ1-1; no firm D call. Deletions cut 3 bases from V and 6 bases from J, with 14 bases between. CDR3 size: 14 residues. Germline values: CDR1 MNHNS, CDR2 SASEGT. The chain's CDR3 is CASSEEWRSAEAFF. For the CDR3, the DNA is TGTGCCAGCAGTGAGGAGTGGAGGTCAGCTGAAGCTTTCTTT.

The chain joins TRBV6-1 to TRBJ1-5; D is unresolved. This CDR3 is 15 amino acids long. Trimming pared 5 bases from V and 0 bases from J, leaving 11 bases between. Germline V CDR1 and CDR2: MNHNS, SASEGT. CDR3 residues: CASSSGRNSNQPQHF. Written as DNA, the CDR3 is TGTGCCAGCAGTTCTGGCCGTAATAGCAATCAGCCCCAGCATTTT.

The chain uses TRBV14 and TRBJ1-1; 8 bases match TRBD1. This CDR3 has 16 residues. The germline V gene has CDR1 SGHDN and CDR2 FVKESK. Trimming removed 0 bases from V and 5 bases from J; junction bases left unmatched: 8. DNA for the CDR3: TGTGCCAGCAGCCAAGATCCCGACAGGGGAAGGACTGAAGCTTTCTTT. It encodes CASSQDPDRGRTEAFF.

The rearrangement joins TRBV5-1 to TRBJ2-1, with 9 bases aligning to TRBD1. This CDR3 comprises 15 residues. With 4 bases clipped from V and 7 bases from J, the junction kept 9 bases outside the gene matches. CDR1 SGHRS and CDR2 YFSETQ come from the germline V gene. CDR3 coding DNA: TGCGCCAGCAGCCGGGACAGGGTATCGGGGAATGAGCAGTTCTTC. Its translation: CASSRDRVSGNEQFF. The complete variable domain, with remaining parts taken from reference TRBV5-1 and TRBJ2-1, reads KAGVTQTPRYLIKTRGQQVTLSCSPISGHRSVSWYQQTPGQGLQFLFEYFSETQRNKGNFPGRFSGRQFSNSRSEMNVSTLELGDSALYLCASSRDRVSGNEQFFGPGTRLTVL.